A single T cell receptor beta chain is shown here with its context. Its target is unknown. This record comes from a study of T cell repertoires in cytomegalovirus infection. Points from the study as a whole: Clonotype analysis showed dominance of the ex vivo response by HLA-C-restricted CMV-specific TCR beta clonotypes.

From the reads, TCRdb called clonotypes with MiXCR, one entry per CDR3 protein. The sample yields approximately 260,000 distinct CDR3 sequences, about 20% seen once. CDR3 size: 16 residues. Germline loops: CDR1 MNHEY, CDR2 SMNVEV (reference sequence). With V trimmed by 2 bases and J by 5 bases, 7 bases remained unmatched. The origin of this receptor is a human donor in good health (CMV status not recorded). Some clones in this sample may be carry-over from other donors' samples. The sample was cultured PBMCs, taken from culture after CMV antigen stimulation. This rearrangement joins TRBV27 to TRBJ2-1, with 9 bases matching TRBD2. CDR3 in amino acids: CASSLRVAGAHNEQFF. For the CDR3, the DNA is TGTGCCAGCAGTTTAAGGGTAGCGGGAGCCCACAATGAGCAGTTCTTC.